This T cell receptor beta chain was profiled in a study of T cell changes during pregnancy in multiple sclerosis. Looked up from germline, CDR1 is MNHEY and CDR2 is SVGAGI. The CDR3 covers 15 residues. V shed 6 bases and J shed 2 bases, with 16 bases lying between them. Sequenced by immunoSEQ multiplex PCR; TCRdb stores in-frame clones only, minus some. Found here are about 68,000 clones, approximately 90% of them singletons; the top ten hold roughly 1.5%. This rearrangement joins TRBV6-5 to TRBJ1-2; possible D gene TRBD1, 5 bases. The receptor was isolated from a female donor with multiple sclerosis, enrolled in a pregnancy study. The specimen was peripheral blood, collected in the third trimester of pregnancy. The CDR3 region has the DNA TGTGCCAGCAGGTATAGCCAGGGTTACAACTATGGCTACACCTTC. Its protein product is CASRYSQGYNYGYTF.